Listed below are T cell receptor beta chains from one sample, sequenced in a study of T cells in Graves' hyperthyroidism and ophthalmopathy. MiXCR was run by TCRdb on the multiplex PCR reads, yielding one entry per CDR3 protein. The sample lists under 450,000 distinct CDR3 sequences, 15% to 19% occurring once. The sample comprised blood. Receptor source: a woman aged 18-29 years with Graves' hyperthyroidism. The CDR3 runs from the conserved cysteine through the conserved F or W. The D gene is left open where the match is weak. Clone size is stated in some rows and not others, as once, few, many or a class when expanded.

abundance	v_gene	d_gene	j_gene	CDR3nt	CDR3aa
many	TRBV6-2/TRBV6-3	-	TRBJ2-2	TGTGCCAGCAGTTGGGGTGGCGGGGAGCTGTTTTTT	CASSWGGGELFF
many	TRBV18	TRBD2	TRBJ2-7	TGTGCCAGCTCACTCTACGCGCTAGCGGGAACCTTCTACGAGCAGTACTTC	CASSLYALAGTFYEQYF
-	TRBV20-1	-	TRBJ2-7	TGCAGTGCTAGCCGGGAGTCCTACGAGCAGTACTTC	CSASRESYEQYF
few	TRBV19	TRBD1	TRBJ2-1	TGTGCCAGTAGTAGGGACAGGGGCTCCTACAATGAGCAGTTCTTC	CASSRDRGSYNEQFF
-	TRBV20-1	TRBD1	TRBJ1-6	TGCAGTGCTAAATCTTTCCCGGGACAGGGAGAGCCCCTCCACTTT	CSAKSFPGQGEPLHF
many	TRBV20-1	TRBD1	TRBJ2-3	TGCAGTGCTAGATGGGACAGCCTCACAGATACGCAGTATTTT	CSARWDSLTDTQYF
-	TRBV20-1	-	TRBJ2-1	TGCAGTGCTCACGCCGGGGCAGAGCAGTTCTTC	CSAHAGAEQFF
few	TRBV15	TRBD2	TRBJ2-7	TGTGCCACCAGCAGAGATGAATGGGGTCGGCGGGAGGTGGTATACGAGCAGTACTTC	CATSRDEWGRREVVYEQYF
-	TRBV7-9	-	TRBJ2-5	TGTGCCAGCAGCATGTACCAAGAGACCCAGTACTTC	CASSMYQETQYF
many	TRBV27	TRBD2	TRBJ2-1	TGTGCCAGCAGTTTATCGGGGGGGACTAGCGGGGGGGCATCGGATGAGCAGTTCTTC	CASSLSGGTSGGASDEQFF
-	TRBV24-1	-	TRBJ2-1	TGTGCCACCCAGGGGGGGTGGACCTACAATGAGCAGTTCTTC	CATQGGWTYNEQFF
-	TRBV9	-	TRBJ2-7	TGTGCCAGCAGCCCCTGGACCGGGGAGCAGTACTTC	CASSPWTGEQYF
-	TRBV20-1	TRBD2	TRBJ2-5	TGCAGTGCTGGCCCTGGGCGGGGGGGCTATGAGACCCAGTACTTC	CSAGPGRGGYETQYF
-	TRBV6-2/TRBV6-3	-	TRBJ2-5	TGTGCCAGCACCCACGGGGGCCTAGGAGGAGAGACCCAGTACTTC	CASTHGGLGGETQYF
many	TRBV28	-	TRBJ2-7	TGTGCCAGCAGTTTATGGGCGGGCTCCTACGAGCAGTACTTC	CASSLWAGSYEQYF
many	TRBV6-1	-	TRBJ1-2	TGTGCCAGCGTAAGGGGGGACGGTTCTTATGGCTACACCTTC	CASVRGDGSYGYTF
-	TRBV15	-	TRBJ2-6	TGTGCCACCAGCAGACCCCAAGGGGGAACAGGGGCCAACGTCCTGACTTTC	CATSRPQGGTGANVLTF
-	TRBV4-1	-	TRBJ1-2	TGCGCCAGCAGCCCGGCCCAAGGAGGTGCCAAGGGGGGCACAAACTATGGCTACACCTTC	CASSPAQGGAKGGTNYGYTF
many	TRBV7-2	-	TRBJ2-7	TGTGCCAGCAGCTGGTTGCGGGGGCTAGAGCAGTACTTC	CASSWLRGLEQYF
few	TRBV15	-	TRBJ2-7	TGTGCCACCAGCAGAGGACCCGGGGGGCCGTTCTACGAGCGGCAGTACTTC	CATSRGPGGPFYERQYF
few	TRBV7-9	TRBD1	TRBJ1-2	TGTGCCAGCAGCCCTCGGGACAGTGCGGGGTATGGCTACACCTTC	CASSPRDSAGYGYTF
many	TRBV20-1	-	TRBJ2-3	TGCAGTGCTAGGCCTGGTCCAGGCACAGATACGCAGTATTTT	CSARPGPGTDTQYF
many	TRBV12-3/TRBV12-4	-	TRBJ1-1	TGTGCCAGCACGATCACGGGTGGTTCCACTGAAGCTTTCTTT	CASTITGGSTEAFF
many	TRBV6-1	-	TRBJ1-1	TGTGCCAGCGTTCCAGCTCCGGGACTCCGAAGTTCTGAAGCTTTCTTT	CASVPAPGLRSSEAFF
-	TRBV6-2/TRBV6-3	-	TRBJ2-7	TGTGCCAGCAGTCGCAAGACAGGAACAGACTACGAGCAGTACTTC	CASSRKTGTDYEQYF
few	TRBV6-1	-	TRBJ1-2	TGTGCCAGCAGTGATTTTGGGACGGGTGGCTACACCTTC	CASSDFGTGGYTF
many	TRBV5-5	TRBD2	TRBJ2-1	TGTGCCAGCAGCCTACTCCGGGAGGCTGACCGGAGTGAGCAGTTCTTC	CASSLLREADRSEQFF
many	TRBV7-9	TRBD1	TRBJ1-6	TGTGCCAGCAGCTCGTTTCAAACAGGGGATTTAAGCCTTGGTTCACCCCTCCACTTT	CASSSFQTGDLSLGSPLHF
many	TRBV5-1	TRBD1	TRBJ2-5	TGCGCCAGCACCGGGACAGGGGGTCTGGAGACCCAGTACTTC	CASTGTGGLETQYF
many	TRBV7-8	TRBD1	TRBJ1-1	TGTGCCAGCAGGAGGCGAGGCAGGGGGCGGGCTTTCTTT	CASRRRGRGRAFF
few	TRBV11-1	TRBD1	TRBJ2-2	TGTGCCAGCAGCCATTTCCCGGGACAGGATTCCGGGGAGCTGTTTTTT	CASSHFPGQDSGELFF
once	TRBV11-3	-	TRBJ2-3	TGTGCCAGCAGCTTAGATGGGGGCGGAAGCACAGATACGCAGTATTTT	CASSLDGGGSTDTQYF
many	TRBV11-3	-	TRBJ2-5	TGTGCCAGCAGTCGACAGAACGGGGAGACCCAGTACTTC	CASSRQNGETQYF
many	TRBV5-5	TRBD2	TRBJ2-1	TGTGCCAGCAGCTTGGCCCCGTTAGCGGGTGCTTTAAATGAGCAGTTCTTC	CASSLAPLAGALNEQFF